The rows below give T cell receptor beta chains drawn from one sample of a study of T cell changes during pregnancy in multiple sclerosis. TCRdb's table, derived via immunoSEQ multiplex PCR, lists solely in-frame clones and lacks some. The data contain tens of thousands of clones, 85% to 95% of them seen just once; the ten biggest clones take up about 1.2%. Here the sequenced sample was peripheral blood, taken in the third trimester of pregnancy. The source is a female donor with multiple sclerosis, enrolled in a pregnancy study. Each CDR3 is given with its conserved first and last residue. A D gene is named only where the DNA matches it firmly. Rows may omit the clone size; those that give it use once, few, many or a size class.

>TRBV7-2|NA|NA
CASSPGVWLGDTQYF
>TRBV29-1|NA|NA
CSVGRTTEAFF
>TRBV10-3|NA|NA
CAIRQGTEAFF
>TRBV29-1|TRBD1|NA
CSFQGQGARETQYF
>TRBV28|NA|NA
CASNPPYSNQPQHF
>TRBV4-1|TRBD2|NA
CASTGKTSGRGDTQYF
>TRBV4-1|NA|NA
CASSQDRRNTEAFF
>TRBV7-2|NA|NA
CASSSRQMTNEKLFF
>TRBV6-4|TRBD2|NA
CASSELAGGLETQYF
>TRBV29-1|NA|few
CSVDDKLNTEAFF
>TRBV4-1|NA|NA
CASSQGSQGSKETQYF
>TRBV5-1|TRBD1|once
CASSPGQGLDTQYF
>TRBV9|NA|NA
CASSVEGRDTEAFF
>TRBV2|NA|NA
CASSVVSLAYNEQFF
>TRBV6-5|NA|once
CASSWQGDQPQHF
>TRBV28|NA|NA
CASSYPGTPNTEAFF
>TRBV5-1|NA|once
CASSLGLDIHEQYF
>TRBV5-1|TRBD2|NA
CASSFGLAGAVEQYF
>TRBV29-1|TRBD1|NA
CSAWTGSYNEQFF
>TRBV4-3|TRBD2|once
CASSQGGSASGRGDTQYF
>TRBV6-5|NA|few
CASSLTGAGNTIYF
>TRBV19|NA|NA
CATTVGRGSTEAFF
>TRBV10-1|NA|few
CASSGQLLQPQHF
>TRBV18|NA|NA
CASTKTDSGANVLTF
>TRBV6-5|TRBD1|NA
CASSPTGVHQETQYF
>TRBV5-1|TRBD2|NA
CASSLALAGYEQYF
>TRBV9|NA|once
CASSVAGLNTGELFF
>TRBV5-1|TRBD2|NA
CASSLAASGRLDTQYF
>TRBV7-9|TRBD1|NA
CASSLATGGPFSYGYTF
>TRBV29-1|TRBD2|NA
CSGTSGETQYF
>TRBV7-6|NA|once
CASSRQEAYEQYF
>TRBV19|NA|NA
CASSILQGVGTDTQYF
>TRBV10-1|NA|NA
CASSKGVASNEQFF
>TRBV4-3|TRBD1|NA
CASSRMTGGNTGELFF
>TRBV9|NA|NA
CASSSQPHSGKETQYF
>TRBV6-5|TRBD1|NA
CASRPDREPSYEQYF
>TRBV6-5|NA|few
CASRLTLNSPLHF
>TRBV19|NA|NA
CASSMRDAEAYEQYF
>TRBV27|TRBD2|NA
CASSLSDGRAYNEQFF
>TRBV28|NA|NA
CASRAGEWKLFF
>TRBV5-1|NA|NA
CASSSNRVTDTQYF
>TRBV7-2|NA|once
CASSLGGLSTYEQYF
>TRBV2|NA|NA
CASSGQLITSGNTIYF